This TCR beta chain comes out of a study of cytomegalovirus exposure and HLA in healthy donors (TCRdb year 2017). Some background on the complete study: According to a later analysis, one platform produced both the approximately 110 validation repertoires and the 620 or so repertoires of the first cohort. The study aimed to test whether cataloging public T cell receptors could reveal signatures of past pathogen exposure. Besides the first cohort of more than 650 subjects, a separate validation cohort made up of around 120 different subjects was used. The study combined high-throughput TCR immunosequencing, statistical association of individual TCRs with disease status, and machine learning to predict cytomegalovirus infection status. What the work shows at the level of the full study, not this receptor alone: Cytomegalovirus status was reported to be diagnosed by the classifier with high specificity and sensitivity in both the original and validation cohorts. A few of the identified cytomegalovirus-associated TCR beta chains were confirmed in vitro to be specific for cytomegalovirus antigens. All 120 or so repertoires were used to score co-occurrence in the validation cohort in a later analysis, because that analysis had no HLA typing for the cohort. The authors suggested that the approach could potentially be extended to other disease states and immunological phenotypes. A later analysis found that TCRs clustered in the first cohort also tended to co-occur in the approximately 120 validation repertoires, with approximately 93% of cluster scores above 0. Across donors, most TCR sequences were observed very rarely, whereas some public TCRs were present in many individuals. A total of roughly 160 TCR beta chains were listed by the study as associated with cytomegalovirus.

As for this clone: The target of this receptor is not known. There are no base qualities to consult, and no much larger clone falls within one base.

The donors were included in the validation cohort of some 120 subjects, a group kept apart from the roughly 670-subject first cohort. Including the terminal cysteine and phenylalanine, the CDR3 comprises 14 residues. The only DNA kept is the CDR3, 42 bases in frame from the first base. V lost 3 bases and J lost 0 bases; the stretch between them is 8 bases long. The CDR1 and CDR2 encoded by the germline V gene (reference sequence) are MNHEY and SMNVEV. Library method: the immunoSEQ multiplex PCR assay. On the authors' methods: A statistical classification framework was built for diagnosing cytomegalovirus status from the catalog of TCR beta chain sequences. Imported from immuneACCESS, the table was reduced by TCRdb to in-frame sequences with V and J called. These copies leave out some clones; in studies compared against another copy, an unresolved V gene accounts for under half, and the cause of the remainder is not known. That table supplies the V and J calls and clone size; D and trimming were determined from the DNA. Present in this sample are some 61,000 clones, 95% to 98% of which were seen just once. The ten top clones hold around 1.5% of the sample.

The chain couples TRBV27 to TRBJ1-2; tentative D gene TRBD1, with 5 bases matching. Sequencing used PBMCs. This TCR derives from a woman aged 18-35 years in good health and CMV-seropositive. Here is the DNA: TGTGCCAGCAGTTTTACAGGAGCTAACTATGGCTACACCTTC. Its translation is CASSFTGANYGYTF.